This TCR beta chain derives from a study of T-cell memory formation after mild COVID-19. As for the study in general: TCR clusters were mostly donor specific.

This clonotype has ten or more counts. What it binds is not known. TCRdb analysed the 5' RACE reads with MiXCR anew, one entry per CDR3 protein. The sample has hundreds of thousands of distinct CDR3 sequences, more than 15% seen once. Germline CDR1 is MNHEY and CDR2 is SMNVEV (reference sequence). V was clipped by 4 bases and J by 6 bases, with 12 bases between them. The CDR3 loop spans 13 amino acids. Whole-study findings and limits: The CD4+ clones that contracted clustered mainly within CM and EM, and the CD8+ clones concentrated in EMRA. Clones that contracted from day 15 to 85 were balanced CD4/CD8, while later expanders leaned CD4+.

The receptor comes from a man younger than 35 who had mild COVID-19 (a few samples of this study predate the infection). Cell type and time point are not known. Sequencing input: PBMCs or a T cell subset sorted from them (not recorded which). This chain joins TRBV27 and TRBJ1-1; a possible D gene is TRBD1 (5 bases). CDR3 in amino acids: CASSSDSTSEAFF. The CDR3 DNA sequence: TGTGCCAGCAGTTCCGACAGCACCTCTGAAGCTTTCTTT.